This is a list of T cell receptor beta chains from one sample in a study of blood T cell repertoires in COVID-19. Profiled with immunoSEQ multiplex PCR; TCRdb holds only in-frame clones, not every one. The sample lists under 250,000 clones, about four fifths occurring once. Sequenced: peripheral blood. The receptors were sampled from a young woman with acute or convalescent COVID-19. Both conserved end residues are part of each CDR3. The order of the fields is clone size, J gene, D gene, V gene, CDR3 DNA, CDR3 protein. A D gene is named only where the DNA matches it firmly. A row's size may be missing; if present it is once, few, many or a size class.

NA,TRBJ1-4,NA,TRBV5-1,TGCGCCAGCAGCTTGCCTACAGGGTTTGGGACTAATGAAAAACTGTTTTTT,CASSLPTGFGTNEKLFF
NA,TRBJ2-7,TRBD2,TRBV4-3,TGCGCCAGCAGCCAAGACACTCGGGGGGGGACCTACGAGCAGTACTTC,CASSQDTRGGTYEQYF
NA,TRBJ2-1,NA,TRBV5-1,TGCGCCAGCAGCTTGGAGGTGGGGGGTTATGAGCAGTTCTTC,CASSLEVGGYEQFF
once,TRBJ2-2,TRBD1,TRBV3-1/TRBV3-2,TGTGCCAGCAGCCACTGGGACAGGGGCACCGGGGAGCTGTTTTTT,CASSHWDRGTGELFF
NA,TRBJ2-1,TRBD1,TRBV6-2/TRBV6-3,TGTGCCAGCAGCCATCCCACAGGGGGCCCGGGAGCTACTAGGAATGAGCAGTTCTTC,CASSHPTGGPGATRNEQFF
NA,TRBJ2-5,TRBD1,TRBV25-1,TGTGCCAGCAGTGAAGGGCCAGGGGGAGTAGGGGAGACCCAGTACTTC,CASSEGPGGVGETQYF
NA,TRBJ1-5,TRBD1,TRBV30,TGTGCCTGGGCCCCTACGAGCCAGGGGGCCTTTAGCAATCAGCCCCAGCATTTT,CAWAPTSQGAFSNQPQHF
few,TRBJ1-1,NA,TRBV6-5,TGTGCCAGCAGGGAGGGGACCGGTTGGAACACTGAAGCTTTCTTT,CASREGTGWNTEAFF
NA,TRBJ2-5,NA,TRBV5-1,TGCGCCAGCAGCTTGGTTCTAGCGAGTCAAGAGACCCAGTACTTC,CASSLVLASQETQYF
NA,TRBJ2-1,NA,TRBV7-8,TGTGCCAGCAGCGCCGTGAGCGCGGATGAGCAGTTCTTC,CASSAVSADEQFF